This T cell receptor beta chain emerged from a study of blood T cell repertoires in COVID-19. Study-wide background: From the United States, Italy and Spain came samples of acute and convalescent COVID-19. From T cells, B-cell-depleted T cells, or PBMCs came the material, which was cDNA or gDNA.

Original processing notes: How many nucleated cells were present was estimated from reference gene primer amplification. TCRdb's table, derived via immunoSEQ multiplex PCR, lists solely in-frame clones and lacks some. D and trimming were read from the DNA, whereas the V and J calls and clone size are those reported in that table. The sample lists under 250,000 clones, about 84% occurring once. V gave up 4 bases and J gave up 1 base, with 11 bases separating them. The germline gives CDR1 SNHLY, CDR2 FYNNEI. CDR3 length: 15 amino acids. This sequence joins TRBV2 and TRBJ1-5; possibly TRBD1 for D (6 bases). The TCR originated in a woman older than 75 with acute or convalescent COVID-19. Material for sequencing was peripheral blood. CDR3 DNA: TGTGCCAGCAGTGGGGGGCAGGGAAGCAATCAGCCCCAGCATTTT. Protein: CASSGGQGSNQPQHF. The variable domain in full, completed from reference TRBV2 and TRBJ1-5, reads EPEVTQTPSHQVTQMGQEVILRCVPISNHLYFYWYRQILGQKVEFLVSFYNNEISEKSEIFDDQFSVERPDGSNFTLKIRSTKLEDSAMYFCASSGGQGSNQPQHFGDGTRLSIL.